The entry below gives a single TCR beta chain sequence along with its context. The sample originates from a study of blood T cell repertoires in COVID-19. Study-wide context: From T cells, B-cell-depleted T cells, or PBMCs came the material, which was cDNA or gDNA.

Method: immunoSEQ multiplex PCR; TCRdb's copy keeps in-frame clones and lacks some. The sample yields 470,000 or so clones, approximately 83% seen once. The CDR3 runs 16 residues. CDR1 is MNHEY and CDR2 is SMNVEV in the germline V gene (reference sequence). The V gene lost 3 bases and the J gene lost 5 bases, with 14 bases spanning the gap. The sequence was obtained from a human donor in a cohort sampled during active COVID-19. The sample taken for sequencing was peripheral blood. The chain combines TRBV27 with TRBJ1-6, with a weak D call TRBD1 (6 bases). Here the CDR3 reads CASSFWSRGDNSPLHF. The CDR3 bases are TGTGCCAGCAGTTTTTGGTCCAGGGGTGATAATTCACCCCTCCACTTT.